What follows is one TCR beta chain and its context. This entry belongs to a study of control samples from healthy donors and cancer patients. Assay used: immunoSEQ multiplex PCR; TCRdb lists only in-frame clones, some missing. The sample includes 100,000 to 150,000 clones, around 92% seen only once; the top ten take 0.5% to 0.7%. The ends were cut back, 7 bases at V and 4 bases at J, with 11 bases in the middle. This CDR3 region has 11 residues. CDR1 is GTSNPN, CDR2 SVGIG, per germline (reference sequence). This sequence joins TRBV30 and TRBJ2-7, with D possibly being TRBD1 (6 bases). This clonotype was sampled from a man older than 75 with head and neck cancer. Sequences were obtained from PBMCs. CDR3 bases: TGTGCCTCGACACAGGGATACGAGCAGTACTTC. This gives the protein CASTQGYEQYF.